This is a list of T cell receptor beta chains from one sample in a study of beta chain features in type 1 diabetes. This table comes from immunoSEQ multiplex PCR, and its TCRdb copy is limited to in-frame clones, with some not included. The data contain about 930,000 clones, about a sixth of them singletons. The sequencing input was naive CD4+ T cells from blood. These receptor sequences come from a young woman in good health. Both conserved end residues are part of each CDR3. Fields, in order: V gene, CDR3 length, J gene, clone size, CDR3 protein. Some rows have no size entry. The others give once, few or many, or a class for an expanded clone.

TRBV5-1	14	TRBJ1-2	.	CASSLGGPFYGYTF
TRBV7-8	14	TRBJ2-7	.	CASSLEVTTYEQYF
TRBV5-1	17	TRBJ2-2	.	CASSLGLAGSNTGELFF
TRBV7-9	14	TRBJ2-3	.	CASSLTGGSDTQYF
TRBV4-2	14	TRBJ2-5	.	CASSQEFGLETQYF
TRBV4-3	13	TRBJ2-7	.	CASSLTPSYEQYF
TRBV5-1	15	TRBJ2-6	.	CASSSRQAGANVLTF
TRBV27	14	TRBJ1-2	.	CASRYQGAIGGYTF
TRBV4-3	15	TRBJ2-3	few	CASSPGTSGKDTQYF
TRBV9	15	TRBJ1-4	.	CASSVDPGTNEKLFF
TRBV19	19	TRBJ2-1	few	CASSTGTGAWTFSYNEQFF
TRBV27	15	TRBJ2-1	few	CASRAGTSGTGEQFF
TRBV2	13	TRBJ1-2	many	CASSEESRSGYTF
TRBV5-8	11	TRBJ1-1	.	CASSLNTEAFF
TRBV19	15	TRBJ2-3	few	CASQPTGPPTDTQYF
TRBV7-2	16	TRBJ2-1	.	CASSLLGLAGANEQFF
TRBV6-1	14	TRBJ1-1	.	CASSAGQGRNEAFF
TRBV5-1	14	TRBJ2-5	.	CASSTGTVQETQYF
TRBV2	13	TRBJ1-4	.	CASSDTANEKLFF
TRBV27	14	TRBJ1-2	few	CASSLWGSDYGYTF
TRBV15	15	TRBJ2-3	.	CATSRLASGTDTQYF
TRBV25-1	14	TRBJ2-2	few	CASERDFGTGELFF
TRBV5-1	16	TRBJ2-7	.	CASSFGPLSGGYEQYF
TRBV20-1	11	TRBJ2-7	.	CSANGYHEQYF
TRBV19	13	TRBJ1-5	.	CASSTQRDQPQHF
TRBV7-2	15	TRBJ2-7	few	CASSLGAADTYEQYF
TRBV18	15	TRBJ2-1	.	CASLRGTSGNYEQFF
TRBV28	15	TRBJ2-5	.	CASSLLSAGRETQYF
TRBV6-5	15	TRBJ2-3	.	CASSYFPRSTDTQYF
TRBV2	11	TRBJ1-1	few	CASGRREEAFF
TRBV19	11	TRBJ2-4	.	CASSIEGIQYF
TRBV18	15	TRBJ2-5	.	CASSPRVPRGETQYF
TRBV18	12	TRBJ2-1	.	CASSPDSNEQFF
TRBV6-1	15	TRBJ2-4	.	CASRGLAGGTGIQYF
TRBV18	12	TRBJ2-5	.	CASSPALETQYF
TRBV20-1	11	TRBJ2-5	.	CSARLVETQYF
TRBV7-2	15	TRBJ2-7	.	CASTLTAQGAYEQYF
TRBV5-1	14	TRBJ2-1	.	CASSGQGYNGEQFF
TRBV28	13	TRBJ2-7	few	CASTTGTHYEQYF
TRBV19	16	TRBJ1-3	few	CASSITYVGSGNTIYF
TRBV5-4	13	TRBJ2-1	few	CASSVVHNNEQFF
TRBV19	8	TRBJ2-3	few	CARNSQYF
TRBV28	13	TRBJ2-3	few	CASSFSMADTQYF
TRBV7-2	16	TRBJ2-7	once	CASSYAGVRVIHEQYF
TRBV27	13	TRBJ1-2	.	CASSLSFGGGYTF
TRBV6-5	15	TRBJ2-7	.	CASSYFGSGEYEQYF
TRBV6-1	15	TRBJ2-5	.	CASSGRAKPSGEQYF
TRBV15	15	TRBJ1-2	.	CATSRDANRAYGYTF
TRBV5-1	13	TRBJ1-2	.	CASSDSDSYGYTF
TRBV29-1	14	TRBJ2-1	.	CSVGRTGIYNEQFF
TRBV15	16	TRBJ2-1	.	CATSRDLPRFINEQFF
TRBV5-1	15	TRBJ2-5	few	CASSPSTGGYETQYF
TRBV9	12	TRBJ2-3	few	CASSVDRGAQYF
TRBV6-4	12	TRBJ2-1	.	CASSDSNNEQFF
TRBV10-3	15	TRBJ2-7	few	CAISESSWTPSEQYF
TRBV18	18	TRBJ2-1	.	CASSPGLAGDFPYNEQFF
TRBV5-1	19	TRBJ2-6	few	CASSLAPGGRSSGANVLTF
TRBV6-5	12	TRBJ2-1	few	CASSYSRDEQFF
TRBV5-1	15	TRBJ1-4	.	CASSLGRATNEKLFF